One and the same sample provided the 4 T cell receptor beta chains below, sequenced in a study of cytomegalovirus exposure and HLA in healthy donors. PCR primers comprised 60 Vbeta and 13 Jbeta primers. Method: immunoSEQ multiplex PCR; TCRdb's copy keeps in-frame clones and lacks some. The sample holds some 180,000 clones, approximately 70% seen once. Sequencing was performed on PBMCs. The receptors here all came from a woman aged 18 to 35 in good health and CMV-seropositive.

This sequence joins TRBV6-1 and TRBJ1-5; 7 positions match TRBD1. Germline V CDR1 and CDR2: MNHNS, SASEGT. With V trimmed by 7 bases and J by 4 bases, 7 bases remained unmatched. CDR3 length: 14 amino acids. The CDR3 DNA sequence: TGTGCCAGCAAATCCGGACAGGTTAATCAGCCCCAGCATTTT. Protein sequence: CASKSGQVNQPQHF.

CDR3 in amino acids: CASSYSPAGYYGYTF. The CDR3, as DNA: TGTGCCAGCAGTTACTCCCCGGCAGGGTACTATGGCTACACCTTC. The V call is TRBV6-5, the J call TRBJ1-2, with D possibly being TRBD1 (5 bases). The CDR3 is 15 amino acids. Trimming took off 0 bases at V and 3 bases at J, with 11 bases between the two ends. CDR1 is MNHEY, CDR2 SVGAGI, per germline.

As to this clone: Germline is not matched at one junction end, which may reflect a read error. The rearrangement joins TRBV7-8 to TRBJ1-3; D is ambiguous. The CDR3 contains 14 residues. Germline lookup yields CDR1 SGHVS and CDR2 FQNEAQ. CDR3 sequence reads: CASSRAVSGSTIYF. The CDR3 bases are TGTGCCAGCAGCCGCGCGGTTTCTGGAAGCACCATATATTTT.

The CDR3, as DNA: TGTGCCAGCAGCTTTCTAGACACTGAAGCTTTCTTT. Amino acid sequence: CASSFLDTEAFF. The gene calls are TRBV5-6 and TRBJ1-1; no definite D call. The V end was cut by 2 bases, the J end by 3 bases, with 5 bases between. The CDR3 contains 12 residues. CDR1 and CDR2 from the germline V gene are SGHDT and YYEEEE.